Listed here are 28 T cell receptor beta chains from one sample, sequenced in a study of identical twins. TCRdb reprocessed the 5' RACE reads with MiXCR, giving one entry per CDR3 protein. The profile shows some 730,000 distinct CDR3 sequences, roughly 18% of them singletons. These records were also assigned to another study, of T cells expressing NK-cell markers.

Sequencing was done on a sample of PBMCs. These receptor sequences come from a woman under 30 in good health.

The CDR3 DNA reads TGTGCCAGCAGCTCCGGACTAGCGGGAGGGTTAGACGAGCAGTACTTC. It codes for CASSSGLAGGLDEQYF. The chain is built from TRBV7-2 and TRBJ2-7; 15 positions agree with TRBD2. Germline V lookup: CDR1 SGHTA, CDR2 FQGNSA. The CDR3 totals 16 residues. Trimming at V came to 4 bases and at J to 5 bases, leaving 6 bases not matched to a gene.

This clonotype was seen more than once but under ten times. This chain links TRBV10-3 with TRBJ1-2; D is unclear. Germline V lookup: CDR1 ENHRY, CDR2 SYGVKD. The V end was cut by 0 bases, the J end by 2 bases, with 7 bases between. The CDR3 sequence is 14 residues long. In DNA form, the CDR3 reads TGTGCCATCAGTGAGTCGGCGGAGAACTATGGCTACACCTTC. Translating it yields CAISESAENYGYTF.

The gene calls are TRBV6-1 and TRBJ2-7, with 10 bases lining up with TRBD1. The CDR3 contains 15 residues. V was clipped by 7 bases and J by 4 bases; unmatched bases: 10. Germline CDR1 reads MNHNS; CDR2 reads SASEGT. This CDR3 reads CASNRRDRGGYEQYF. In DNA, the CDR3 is TGTGCCAGCAACCGCCGGGACAGGGGTGGGTACGAGCAGTACTTC.

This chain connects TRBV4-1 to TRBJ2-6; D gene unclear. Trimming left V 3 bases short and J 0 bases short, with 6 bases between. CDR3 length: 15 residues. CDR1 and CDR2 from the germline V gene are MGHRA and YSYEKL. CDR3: CASSHPSSGANVLTF. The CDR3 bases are TGCGCCAGCAGCCATCCTTCCTCTGGGGCCAACGTCCTGACTTTC.

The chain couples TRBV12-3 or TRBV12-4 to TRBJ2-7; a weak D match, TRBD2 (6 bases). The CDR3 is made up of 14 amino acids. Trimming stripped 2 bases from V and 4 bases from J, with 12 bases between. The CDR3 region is CASSLWRDPYEQYF. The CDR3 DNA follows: TGTGCCAGCAGTTTATGGAGGGACCCTTACGAGCAGTACTTC.

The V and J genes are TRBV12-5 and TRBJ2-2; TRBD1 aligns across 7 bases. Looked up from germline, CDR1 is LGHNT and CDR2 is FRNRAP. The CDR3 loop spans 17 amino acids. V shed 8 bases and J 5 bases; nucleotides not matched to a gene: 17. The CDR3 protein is CASRETFMGQKTGELFF. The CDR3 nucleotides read TGTGCTAGTCGAGAAACCTTCATGGGACAGAAGACCGGGGAGCTGTTTTTT.

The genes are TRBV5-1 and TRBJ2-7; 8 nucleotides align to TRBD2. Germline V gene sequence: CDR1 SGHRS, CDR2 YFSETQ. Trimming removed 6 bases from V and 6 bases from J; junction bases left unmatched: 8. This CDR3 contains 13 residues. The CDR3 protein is CASKGGGPLEQYF. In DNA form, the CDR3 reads TGCGCCAGCAAGGGCGGGGGGCCCCTCGAGCAGTACTTC.

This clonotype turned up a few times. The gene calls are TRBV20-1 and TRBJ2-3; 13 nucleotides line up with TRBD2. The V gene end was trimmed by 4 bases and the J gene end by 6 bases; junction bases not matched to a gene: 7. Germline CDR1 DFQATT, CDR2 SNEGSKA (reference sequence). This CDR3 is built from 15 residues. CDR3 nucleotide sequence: TGCAGTGCTACCGGACTAGCGGGAGCTGGGGATACGCAGTATTTT. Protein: CSATGLAGAGDTQYF.

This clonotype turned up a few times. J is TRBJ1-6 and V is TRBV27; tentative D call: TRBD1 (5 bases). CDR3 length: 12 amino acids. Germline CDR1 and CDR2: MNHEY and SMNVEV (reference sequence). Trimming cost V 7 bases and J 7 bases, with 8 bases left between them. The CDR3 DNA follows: TGTGCCAGCACTTGGGGGAATTCACCCCTCCACTTT. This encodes CASTWGNSPLHF.

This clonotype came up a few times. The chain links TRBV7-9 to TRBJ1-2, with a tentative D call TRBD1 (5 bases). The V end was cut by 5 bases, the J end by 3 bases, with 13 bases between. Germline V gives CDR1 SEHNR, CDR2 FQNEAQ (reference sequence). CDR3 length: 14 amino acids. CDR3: CASSPHPRDYGYTF. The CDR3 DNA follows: TGTGCCAGCAGCCCGCACCCCAGGGACTATGGCTACACCTTC.

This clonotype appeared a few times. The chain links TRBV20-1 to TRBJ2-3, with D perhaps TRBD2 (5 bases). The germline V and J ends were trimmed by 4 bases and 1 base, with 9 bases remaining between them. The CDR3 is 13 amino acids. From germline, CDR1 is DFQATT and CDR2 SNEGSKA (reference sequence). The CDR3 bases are TGCAGTGCTAACCGGGGAGGCACAGATACGCAGTATTTT. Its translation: CSANRGGTDTQYF.

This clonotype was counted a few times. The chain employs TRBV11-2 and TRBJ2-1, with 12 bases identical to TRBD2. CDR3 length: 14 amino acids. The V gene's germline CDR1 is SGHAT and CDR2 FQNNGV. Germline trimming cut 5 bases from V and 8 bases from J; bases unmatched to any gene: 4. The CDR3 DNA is TGTGCCAGCAGCAAACTAGCGGGAGGCTATGAGCAGTTCTTC. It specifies CASSKLAGGYEQFF.

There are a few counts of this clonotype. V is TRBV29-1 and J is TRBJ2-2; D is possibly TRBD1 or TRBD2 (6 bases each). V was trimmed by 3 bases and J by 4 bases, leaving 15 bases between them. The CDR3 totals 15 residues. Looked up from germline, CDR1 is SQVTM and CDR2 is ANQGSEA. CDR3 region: CSVERGARGTGELFF. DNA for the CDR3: TGCAGCGTTGAGAGGGGGGCAAGGGGCACCGGGGAGCTGTTTTTT.

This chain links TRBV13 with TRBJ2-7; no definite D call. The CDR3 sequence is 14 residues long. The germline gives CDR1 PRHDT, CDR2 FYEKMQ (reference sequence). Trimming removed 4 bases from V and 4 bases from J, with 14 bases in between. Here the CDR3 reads CASSYLPETYEQYF. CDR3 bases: TGTGCCAGCAGCTACCTCCCGGAGACTTACGAGCAGTACTTC.

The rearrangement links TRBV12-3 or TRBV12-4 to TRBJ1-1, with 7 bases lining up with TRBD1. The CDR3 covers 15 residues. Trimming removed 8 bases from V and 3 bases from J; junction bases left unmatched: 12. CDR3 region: CASQLRGGGDTEAFF. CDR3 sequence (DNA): TGTGCCAGCCAACTCAGGGGGGGTGGTGACACTGAAGCTTTCTTT.

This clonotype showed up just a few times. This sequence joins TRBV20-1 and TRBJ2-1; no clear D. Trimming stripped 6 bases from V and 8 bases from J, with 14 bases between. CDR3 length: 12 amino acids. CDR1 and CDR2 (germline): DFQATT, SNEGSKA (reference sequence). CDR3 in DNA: TGCAGTGCGTCCATCGAGGCAGATGAGCAGTTCTTC. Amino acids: CSASIEADEQFF.

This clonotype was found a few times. Here the CDR3 DNA reads TGCAGTGCTCTGTTAAATGCCTACGAGCAGTACTTC. Translating gives CSALLNAYEQYF. The chain is built from TRBV20-1 and TRBJ2-7, with D hard to call. This CDR3 region has 12 residues. Germline V gene sequence: CDR1 DFQATT, CDR2 SNEGSKA (reference sequence). Trimming stripped 5 bases from V and 2 bases from J, with 10 bases between.

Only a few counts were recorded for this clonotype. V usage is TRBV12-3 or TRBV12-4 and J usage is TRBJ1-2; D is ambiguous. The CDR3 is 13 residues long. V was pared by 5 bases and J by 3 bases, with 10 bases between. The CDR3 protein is CASSQDVDYGYTF. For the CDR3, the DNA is TGTGCCAGCAGTCAGGACGTAGACTATGGCTACACCTTC.

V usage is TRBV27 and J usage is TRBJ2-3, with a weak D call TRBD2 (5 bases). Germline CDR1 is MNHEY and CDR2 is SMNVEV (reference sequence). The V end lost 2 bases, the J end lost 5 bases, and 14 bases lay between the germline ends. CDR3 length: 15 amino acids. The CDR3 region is CASSLKGRSGDTQYF. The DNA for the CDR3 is TGTGCCAGCAGTTTAAAGGGCCGGAGCGGAGATACGCAGTATTTT.

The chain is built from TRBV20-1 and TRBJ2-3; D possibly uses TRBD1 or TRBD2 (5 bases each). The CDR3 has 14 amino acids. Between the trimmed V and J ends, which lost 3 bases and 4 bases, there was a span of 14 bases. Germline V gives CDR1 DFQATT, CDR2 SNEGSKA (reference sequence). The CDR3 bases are TGCAGTGCTAGCGGTCGGGGCGAGGCAGATACGCAGTATTTT. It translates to CSASGRGEADTQYF.

The CDR3 nucleotides read TGTGCCAGCAGTTTAGGAGGGTCCCAGTACTTC. Protein: CASSLGGSQYF. The gene calls are TRBV12-3 or TRBV12-4 and TRBJ2-5; possibly TRBD2 for D (5 bases). V was pared by 1 base and J by 9 bases, with 6 bases between. This CDR3 comprises 11 residues.

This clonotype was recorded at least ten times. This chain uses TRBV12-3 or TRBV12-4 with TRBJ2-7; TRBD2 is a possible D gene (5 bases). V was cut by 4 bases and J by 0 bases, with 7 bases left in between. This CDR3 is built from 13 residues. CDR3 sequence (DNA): TGTGCCAGCAGTTCCGGGGACTCCTACGAGCAGTACTTC. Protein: CASSSGDSYEQYF.

The CDR3 sequence is CSARLTGGVDTEAFF. The CDR3, as DNA: TGCAGTGCTAGACTAACAGGGGGGGTGGACACTGAAGCTTTCTTT. J is TRBJ1-1 and V is TRBV20-1, with 8 bases identical to TRBD1. From germline, CDR1 is DFQATT and CDR2 SNEGSKA (reference sequence). This CDR3 comprises 15 residues. V lost 2 bases and J lost 3; bases outside the gene matches: 8.

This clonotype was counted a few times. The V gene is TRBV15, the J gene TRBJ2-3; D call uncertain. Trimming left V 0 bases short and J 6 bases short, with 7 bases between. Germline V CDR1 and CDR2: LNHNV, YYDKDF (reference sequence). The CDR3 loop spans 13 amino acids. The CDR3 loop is CATSRDRVDTQYF. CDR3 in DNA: TGTGCCACCAGCAGAGATCGGGTGGATACGCAGTATTTT.

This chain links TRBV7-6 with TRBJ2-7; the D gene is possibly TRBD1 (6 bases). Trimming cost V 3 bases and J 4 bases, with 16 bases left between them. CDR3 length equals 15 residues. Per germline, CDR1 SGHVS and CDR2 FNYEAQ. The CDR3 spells CASSFRDKEFYEQYF. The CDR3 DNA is TGTGCCAGCAGCTTCCGGGACAAGGAATTTTACGAGCAGTACTTC.

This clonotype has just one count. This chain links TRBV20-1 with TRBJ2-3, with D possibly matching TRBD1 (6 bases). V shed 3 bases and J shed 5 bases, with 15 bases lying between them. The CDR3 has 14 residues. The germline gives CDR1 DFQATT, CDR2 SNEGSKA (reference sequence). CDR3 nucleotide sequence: TGCAGTGCTAGTCGACAGGTCTTGGGAGATACGCAGTATTTT. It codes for CSASRQVLGDTQYF.

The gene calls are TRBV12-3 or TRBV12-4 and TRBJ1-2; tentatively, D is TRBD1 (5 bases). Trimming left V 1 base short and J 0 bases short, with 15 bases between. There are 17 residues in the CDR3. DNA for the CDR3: TGTGCCAGCAGTTTAGAGGGGTACGCCGTAGCTAACTATGGCTACACCTTC. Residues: CASSLEGYAVANYGYTF.

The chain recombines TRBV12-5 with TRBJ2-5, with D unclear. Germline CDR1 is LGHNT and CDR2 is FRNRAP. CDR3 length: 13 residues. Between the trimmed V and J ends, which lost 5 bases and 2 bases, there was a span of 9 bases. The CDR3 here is CASGPPNQETQYF. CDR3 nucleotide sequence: TGTGCTAGTGGTCCCCCCAATCAAGAGACCCAGTACTTC.